These 3 T cell receptor beta chains originate from one sample sequenced in a study of T cell repertoires in ileal Crohn's disease (dated 2019 in TCRdb). The time point label for this specimen denotes: neoterminal ileum biopsy at postoperative endoscopy, about 6 months after surgery. The library relied on the immunoSEQ multiplex PCR assay. TCRdb mirrors the immuneACCESS table, restricted to in-frame sequences. Some clones are absent from its copies; in checked studies, under half trace to an unresolved V gene, and the reason for the others is unknown. The sample table lists about 9,200 clones, roughly 78% of them with a count of one. Jointly, the top ten make up under 20% of the sample. The sequenced material came from ileal tissue. The receptor source for this set is an adult with Crohn's disease.

In its sample, this clone was seen a few times. This chain uses TRBV5-1 with TRBJ1-2; D gene ambiguous. The CDR3 loop spans 15 amino acids. The germline V gene encodes CDR1 SGHRS and CDR2 YFSETQ. Trimming stripped 0 bases from V and 8 bases from J, with 17 bases between. CDR3 loop: CASSLVGRPEEGYTF. Written as DNA, the CDR3 is TGCGCCAGCAGCTTGGTCGGTAGGCCCGAGGAGGGCTACACCTTC.

The V and J genes are TRBV2 and TRBJ1-3, with 10 positions matching TRBD1. Germline V lookup: CDR1 SNHLY, CDR2 FYNNEI. The junction had 4 bases not matched to a gene; V was cut back by 7 bases and J by 4 bases. This CDR3 is built from 14 residues. CDR3 residues: CASMDRGIGNTIYF. As DNA, the CDR3 is TGTGCCAGCATGGACAGGGGGATAGGAAACACCATATATTTT.

The gene calls are TRBV6-5 and TRBJ2-7; 9 bases are shared with TRBD1. V lost 4 bases and J lost 4; bases outside the gene matches: 5. The CDR3 covers 14 residues. From germline, CDR1 is MNHEY and CDR2 SVGAGI. CDR3 protein: CASSSTGGRYEQYF. The CDR3 DNA reads as TGTGCCAGCAGTTCCACAGGGGGCCGTTACGAGCAGTACTTC.